A selection of T cell receptor beta chains follows, all from one sample in a study of shared clonotypes between healthy human individuals. Clones were sequenced by immunoSEQ multiplex PCR, and TCRdb holds only the in-frame ones, with some missing. The table lists some 2,500,000 clones, 85% to 95% of them singletons. The sequencing sample was made of naive CD4+ T cells from PBMCs. The receptors stem from a young man in good health. Some clones in this sample may be carry-over from other donors' samples. CDR3s include the opening cysteine and the closing phenylalanine or tryptophan. A D gene is named only where the DNA matches it firmly. Where a row states a size, it is once, few, many or the class of an expanded clone; other rows omit it.

j_gene: TRBJ1-1; d_gene: TRBD1; abundance: .; v_gene: TRBV11-2; CDR3aa: CASSANRGRNTEAFF; CDR3nt: TGTGCCAGCAGCGCGAACAGGGGGAGGAACACTGAAGCTTTCTTT
j_gene: TRBJ2-1; d_gene: TRBD2; abundance: .; v_gene: TRBV11-3; CDR3aa: CASSLGLAGVPSYNEQFF; CDR3nt: TGTGCCAGCAGCCTCGGGCTAGCGGGAGTACCTTCCTACAATGAGCAGTTCTTC
j_gene: TRBJ2-3; d_gene: .; abundance: .; v_gene: TRBV7-9; CDR3aa: CASSSPNTQYF; CDR3nt: TGTGCCAGCAGCTCCCCGAATACGCAGTATTTT
j_gene: TRBJ2-2; d_gene: TRBD2; abundance: once; v_gene: TRBV9; CDR3aa: CASPRFTAGGNLPNTGELFF; CDR3nt: TGTGCCAGCCCCAGATTTACAGCGGGAGGGAATCTCCCTAACACCGGGGAGCTGTTTTTT
j_gene: TRBJ2-3; d_gene: TRBD2; abundance: .; v_gene: TRBV7-9; CDR3aa: CASSPWTSETDTQYF; CDR3nt: TGTGCCAGCAGCCCGTGGACTAGCGAGACAGATACGCAGTATTTT
j_gene: TRBJ2-5; d_gene: TRBD2; abundance: .; v_gene: TRBV2; CDR3aa: CASSRSGSGETQYF; CDR3nt: TGTGCCAGCAGTCGCAGCGGGAGTGGCGAGACCCAGTACTTC
j_gene: TRBJ2-7; d_gene: .; abundance: once; v_gene: TRBV30; CDR3aa: CAWSVVGGYEQYF; CDR3nt: TGTGCCTGGAGTGTTGTAGGAGGGTACGAGCAGTACTTC
j_gene: TRBJ2-7; d_gene: .; abundance: .; v_gene: TRBV29-1; CDR3aa: CSVEEAGYSYEQYF; CDR3nt: TGCAGCGTGGAGGAGGCGGGGTACTCCTACGAGCAGTACTTC
j_gene: TRBJ2-7; d_gene: TRBD1; abundance: .; v_gene: TRBV5-1; CDR3aa: CASSPGQGPYEQYF; CDR3nt: TGCGCCAGCAGCCCCGGACAGGGACCCTACGAGCAGTACTTC
j_gene: TRBJ2-3; d_gene: .; abundance: .; v_gene: TRBV5-1; CDR3aa: CASSLGQGSDTQYF; CDR3nt: TGCGCCAGCAGCTTGGGGCAGGGATCGGATACGCAGTATTTT
j_gene: TRBJ2-1; d_gene: .; abundance: once; v_gene: TRBV7-2; CDR3aa: CASSQARDSYNEQFF; CDR3nt: TGTGCCAGCAGCCAGGCGCGGGACAGCTACAATGAGCAGTTCTTC
j_gene: TRBJ2-7; d_gene: TRBD2; abundance: once; v_gene: TRBV28; CDR3aa: CASSSPTSGFNYEQYF; CDR3nt: TGTGCCAGCAGTTCCCCCACTAGCGGGTTCAACTACGAGCAGTACTTC
j_gene: TRBJ2-2; d_gene: .; abundance: .; v_gene: TRBV5-1; CDR3aa: CASSFSVVNWANTGELFF; CDR3nt: TGCGCCAGCAGCTTTTCAGTAGTCAACTGGGCGAACACCGGGGAGCTGTTTTTT
j_gene: TRBJ2-7; d_gene: TRBD2; abundance: .; v_gene: TRBV7-6; CDR3aa: CASSLATSGGYEQYF; CDR3nt: TGTGCCAGCAGCTTAGCGACTAGCGGAGGCTACGAGCAGTACTTC
j_gene: TRBJ2-3; d_gene: .; abundance: .; v_gene: TRBV11-2; CDR3aa: CASGLWATQYF; CDR3nt: TGTGCCAGCGGGCTTTGGGCTACGCAGTATTTT
j_gene: TRBJ2-3; d_gene: .; abundance: .; v_gene: TRBV5-4; CDR3aa: CASSLERRGGDTQYF; CDR3nt: TGTGCCAGCAGCTTGGAAAGGAGAGGGGGGGATACGCAGTATTTT
j_gene: TRBJ2-6; d_gene: .; abundance: .; v_gene: TRBV2; CDR3aa: CASSSVSPIQSRANVLTF; CDR3nt: TGTGCCAGCAGTAGTGTGTCACCGATACAAAGTCGGGCCAACGTCCTGACTTTC
j_gene: TRBJ2-5; d_gene: .; abundance: .; v_gene: TRBV6-5; CDR3aa: CASSYGTHQETQYF; CDR3nt: TGTGCCAGCAGTTACGGGACGCACCAAGAGACCCAGTACTTC
j_gene: TRBJ2-1; d_gene: .; abundance: .; v_gene: TRBV28; CDR3aa: CASSTSGPSYNEQFF; CDR3nt: TGTGCCAGCAGCACGAGCGGACCCTCCTACAATGAGCAGTTCTTC
j_gene: TRBJ2-7; d_gene: TRBD1; abundance: .; v_gene: TRBV29-1; CDR3aa: CSVLGQGANEQYF; CDR3nt: TGCAGCGTTCTAGGCCAGGGGGCCAACGAGCAGTACTTC
j_gene: TRBJ2-3; d_gene: TRBD2; abundance: .; v_gene: TRBV28; CDR3aa: CASSDRGLATDTQYF; CDR3nt: TGTGCCAGCAGCGACAGGGGACTAGCGACAGATACGCAGTATTTT
j_gene: TRBJ2-1; d_gene: TRBD2; abundance: .; v_gene: TRBV28; CDR3aa: CASSLRGGSYEQFF; CDR3nt: TGTGCCAGCAGTTTGCGGGGGGGGAGTTATGAGCAGTTCTTC
j_gene: TRBJ1-5; d_gene: .; abundance: .; v_gene: TRBV4-3; CDR3aa: CASSQERARNQPQHF; CDR3nt: TGCGCCAGCAGCCAAGAGAGAGCAAGGAATCAGCCCCAGCATTTT
j_gene: TRBJ2-2; d_gene: .; abundance: .; v_gene: TRBV4-3; CDR3aa: CASSHHTETGELFF; CDR3nt: TGCGCCAGCAGCCATCACACAGAGACCGGGGAGCTGTTTTTT
j_gene: TRBJ2-3; d_gene: TRBD1; abundance: .; v_gene: TRBV7-2; CDR3aa: CASSRRQGIADTQYF; CDR3nt: TGTGCCAGCAGCCGAAGACAGGGGATAGCGGATACGCAGTATTTT
j_gene: TRBJ1-2; d_gene: .; abundance: .; v_gene: TRBV6-1; CDR3aa: CASTPGGNYGYTF; CDR3nt: TGTGCCAGCACCCCGGGCGGCAACTATGGCTACACCTTC
j_gene: TRBJ2-7; d_gene: TRBD2; abundance: once; v_gene: TRBV28; CDR3aa: CASSLQGGRYPYEQYF; CDR3nt: TGTGCCAGCAGTTTGCAGGGCGGGAGGTATCCCTACGAGCAGTACTTC
j_gene: TRBJ2-7; d_gene: TRBD1; abundance: once; v_gene: TRBV6-5; CDR3aa: CASSRDRREQYF; CDR3nt: TGTGCCAGCAGTCGGGACAGGCGCGAGCAGTACTTC
j_gene: TRBJ1-3; d_gene: .; abundance: .; v_gene: TRBV10-3; CDR3aa: CAIKTLSGNTIYF; CDR3nt: TGTGCCATCAAGACCCTCTCTGGAAACACCATATATTTT
j_gene: TRBJ2-2; d_gene: TRBD1; abundance: .; v_gene: TRBV7-9; CDR3aa: CASSRDSANTGELFF; CDR3nt: TGTGCCAGCAGTCGGGACAGCGCGAACACCGGGGAGCTGTTTTTT
j_gene: TRBJ2-3; d_gene: .; abundance: once; v_gene: TRBV19; CDR3aa: CASSLTGRGPDTQYF; CDR3nt: TGTGCCAGTAGCCTGACAGGGAGGGGCCCAGATACGCAGTATTTT
j_gene: TRBJ2-3; d_gene: .; abundance: .; v_gene: TRBV5-4; CDR3aa: CASSSPDTQYF; CDR3nt: TGTGCCAGCAGCTCGCCGGATACGCAGTATTTT
j_gene: TRBJ1-5; d_gene: .; abundance: .; v_gene: TRBV7-9; CDR3aa: CASSLGGVSGNQPQHF; CDR3nt: TGTGCCAGCAGCTTAGGGGGGGTATCCGGCAATCAGCCCCAGCATTTT
j_gene: TRBJ2-3; d_gene: TRBD1; abundance: .; v_gene: TRBV9; CDR3aa: CASSSPGGHTDTQYF; CDR3nt: TGTGCCAGCAGCTCCCCAGGGGGCCACACAGATACGCAGTATTTT
j_gene: TRBJ1-2; d_gene: TRBD1; abundance: .; v_gene: TRBV7-8; CDR3aa: CASSLEGARYGYTF; CDR3nt: TGTGCCAGCAGCTTAGAGGGGGCGCGGTATGGCTACACCTTC
j_gene: TRBJ1-2; d_gene: .; abundance: .; v_gene: TRBV6-5; CDR3aa: CASSYGRGYGYTF; CDR3nt: TGTGCCAGCAGTTATGGGCGGGGCTATGGCTACACCTTC
j_gene: TRBJ1-1; d_gene: .; abundance: .; v_gene: TRBV6-5; CDR3aa: CASSYWVQGRNTEAFF; CDR3nt: TGTGCCAGCAGTTACTGGGTACAGGGCCGGAACACTGAAGCTTTCTTT
j_gene: TRBJ2-1; d_gene: TRBD2; abundance: .; v_gene: TRBV27; CDR3aa: CASRYLSGRQFF; CDR3nt: TGTGCCAGCAGATACTTAAGCGGGAGACAGTTCTTC
j_gene: TRBJ2-7; d_gene: .; abundance: .; v_gene: TRBV11-2; CDR3aa: CASSLTLARNEELEQYF; CDR3nt: TGTGCCAGCAGCTTAACTCTAGCGCGAAATGAAGAGCTCGAGCAGTACTTC
j_gene: TRBJ1-5; d_gene: .; abundance: .; v_gene: TRBV6-6; CDR3aa: CASSFSSDRSNQPQHF; CDR3nt: TGTGCCAGCAGTTTTTCCTCCGACAGAAGCAATCAGCCCCAGCATTTT
j_gene: TRBJ2-6; d_gene: TRBD2; abundance: .; v_gene: TRBV6-1; CDR3aa: CASSELQGGYSGANVLTF; CDR3nt: TGTGCCAGCAGTGAACTCCAGGGAGGGTACTCTGGGGCCAACGTCCTGACTTTC
j_gene: TRBJ2-5; d_gene: .; abundance: .; v_gene: TRBV7-3; CDR3aa: CASSPGHGGTQYF; CDR3nt: TGTGCCAGCAGCCCGGGACACGGGGGGACACAGTACTTC
j_gene: TRBJ2-7; d_gene: .; abundance: .; v_gene: TRBV7-9; CDR3aa: CASSGGTYEQYF; CDR3nt: TGTGCCAGCTCGGGCGGAACCTACGAGCAGTACTTC
j_gene: TRBJ2-5; d_gene: .; abundance: once; v_gene: TRBV28; CDR3aa: CASSLSGSTQETQYF; CDR3nt: TGTGCCAGCAGTTTATCGGGCAGCACCCAAGAGACCCAGTACTTC
j_gene: TRBJ1-5; d_gene: .; abundance: few; v_gene: TRBV2; CDR3aa: CASSTTLLNQQPQHF; CDR3nt: TGTGCCAGCAGTACCACGTTGCTAAATCAACAGCCCCAGCATTTT
j_gene: TRBJ2-7; d_gene: TRBD1; abundance: .; v_gene: TRBV13; CDR3aa: CASSPGTGGLGYEQYF; CDR3nt: TGTGCCAGCAGCCCCGGGACAGGGGGTCTGGGCTACGAGCAGTACTTC
j_gene: TRBJ2-3; d_gene: TRBD2; abundance: .; v_gene: TRBV5-1; CDR3aa: CASSVGTSGRAGTDTQYF; CDR3nt: TGCGCCAGCAGCGTCGGTACTAGCGGGAGGGCCGGAACAGATACGCAGTATTTT